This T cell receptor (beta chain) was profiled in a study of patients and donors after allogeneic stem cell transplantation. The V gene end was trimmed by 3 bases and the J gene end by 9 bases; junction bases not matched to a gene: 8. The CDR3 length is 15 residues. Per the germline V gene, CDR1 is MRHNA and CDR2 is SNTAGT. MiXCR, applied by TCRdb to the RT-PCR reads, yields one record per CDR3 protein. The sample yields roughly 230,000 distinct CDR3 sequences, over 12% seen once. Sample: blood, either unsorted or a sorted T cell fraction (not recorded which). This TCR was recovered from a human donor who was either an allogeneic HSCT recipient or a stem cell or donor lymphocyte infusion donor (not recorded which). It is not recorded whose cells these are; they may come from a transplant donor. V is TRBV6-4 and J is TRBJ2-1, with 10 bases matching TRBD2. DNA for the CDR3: TGTGCCAGCAGTGAGTCCGGGACTAGCGTGCGTGAGCAGTTCTTC. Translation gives CASSESGTSVREQFF.